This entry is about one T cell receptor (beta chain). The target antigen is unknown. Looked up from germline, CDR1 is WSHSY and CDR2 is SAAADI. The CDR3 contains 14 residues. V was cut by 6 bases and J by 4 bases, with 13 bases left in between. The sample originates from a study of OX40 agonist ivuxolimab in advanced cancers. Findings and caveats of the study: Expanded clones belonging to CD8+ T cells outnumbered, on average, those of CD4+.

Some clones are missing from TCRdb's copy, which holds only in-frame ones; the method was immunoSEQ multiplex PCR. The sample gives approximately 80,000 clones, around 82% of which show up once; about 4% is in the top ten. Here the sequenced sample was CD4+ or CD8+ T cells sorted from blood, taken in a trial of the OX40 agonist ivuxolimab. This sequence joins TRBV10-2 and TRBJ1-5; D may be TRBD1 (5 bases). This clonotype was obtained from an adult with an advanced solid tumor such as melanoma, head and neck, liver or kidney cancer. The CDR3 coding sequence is TGCGCCAGCAGGGCCGGGACCGAGAATCAGCCCCAGCATTTT. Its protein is CASRAGTENQPQHF.